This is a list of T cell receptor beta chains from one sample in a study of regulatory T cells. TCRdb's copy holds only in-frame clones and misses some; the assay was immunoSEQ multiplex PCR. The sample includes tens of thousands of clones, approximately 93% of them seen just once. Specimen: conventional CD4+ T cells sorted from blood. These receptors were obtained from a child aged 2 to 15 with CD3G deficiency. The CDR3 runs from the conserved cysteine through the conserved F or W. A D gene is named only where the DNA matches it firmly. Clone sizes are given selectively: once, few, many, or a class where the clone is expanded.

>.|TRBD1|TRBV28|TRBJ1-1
CATGTGDTEAFF
TGTGCCACCGGGACAGGGGACACTGAAGCTTTCTTT
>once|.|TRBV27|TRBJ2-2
CASKKGPNTGELFF
TGTGCCAGCAAAAAGGGACCTAACACCGGGGAGCTGTTTTTT
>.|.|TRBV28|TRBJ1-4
CASSLALLGKLFF
TGTGCCAGCAGTTTAGCTCTATTGGGAAAACTGTTTTTT
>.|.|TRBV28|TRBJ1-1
CASSSHGVGISEAFF
TGTGCCAGCAGTTCCCATGGAGTGGGCATTTCTGAAGCTTTCTTT
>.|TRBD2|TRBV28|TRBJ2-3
CASSVAGGKADTQYF
TGTGCCAGCAGTGTAGCGGGAGGGAAGGCAGATACGCAGTATTTT
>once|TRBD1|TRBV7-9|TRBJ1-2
CASSLRTGTNYGYTF
TGTGCCAGCAGCTTAAGGACAGGGACTAACTATGGCTACACCTTC
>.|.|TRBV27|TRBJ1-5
CASSPPEQGEGQPQHF
TGTGCCAGCAGTCCGCCGGAACAGGGAGAGGGTCAGCCCCAGCATTTT
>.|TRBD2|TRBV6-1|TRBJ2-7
CASSRAGLYEQYF
TGTGCCAGCAGTCGAGCGGGACTCTACGAGCAGTACTTC
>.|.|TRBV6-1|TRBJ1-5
CASSVAGYSNQPQHF
TGTGCCAGCAGTGTCGCGGGATATAGCAATCAGCCCCAGCATTTT
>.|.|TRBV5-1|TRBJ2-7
CASSLGALPSYEQYF
TGCGCCAGCAGCTTGGGGGCCCTACCTTCCTACGAGCAGTACTTC
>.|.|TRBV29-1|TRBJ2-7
CSVVGEFYEQYF
TGCAGCGTTGTAGGGGAGTTCTACGAGCAGTACTTC
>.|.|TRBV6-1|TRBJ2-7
CASSEAGLAEQYF
TGTGCCAGCAGTGAAGCAGGGCTTGCCGAGCAGTACTTC
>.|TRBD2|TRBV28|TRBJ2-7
CASSLAGGKREQYF
TGTGCCAGCAGCTTAGCGGGAGGGAAACGCGAGCAGTACTTC
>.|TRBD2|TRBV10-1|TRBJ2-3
CASNEDSASQRERIGTDTQYF
TGCGCCAGCAATGAGGACAGTGCCTCTCAGCGGGAGAGGATTGGCACAGATACGCAGTATTTT
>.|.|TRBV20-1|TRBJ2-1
CSAPLYNEQFF
TGCAGTGCTCCCTTATACAATGAGCAGTTCTTC
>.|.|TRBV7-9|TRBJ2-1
CASSLAAVSYNEQFF
TGTGCCAGCAGCTTAGCAGCAGTCTCCTACAATGAGCAGTTCTTC